The next 23 T cell receptor beta chains were all read from a single sample in a study of cytomegalovirus exposure and HLA in healthy donors. Primers: 60 Vbeta forward and 13 Jbeta reverse. Data came from immunoSEQ multiplex PCR; TCRdb stores just in-frame clones and leaves some out. Here the sample spans 150,000 to 200,000 clones, approximately 72% being singletons. The sequenced sample was PBMCs. Receptors were obtained from a female donor in good health and CMV-seronegative.

This rearrangement joins TRBV21-1 to TRBJ2-7; the tabulated D call, TRBD1, remains unverified against the DNA. TRBV21-1 is a pseudogene segment. The CDR3 contains 15 residues. The CDR3 here is CASSKNGRDTYEQYF. CDR3 DNA sequence: TGTGCCAGCAGCAAAAATGGCAGAGACACCTACGAGCAGTACTTC.

This chain uses TRBV5-4 with TRBJ2-7, with TRBD1 matching over 10 bases. The junction had 10 bases not matched to a gene; V was cut back by 4 bases and J by 0 bases. Germline V gene data show CDR1 as SGHNT and CDR2 as YYREEE (reference sequence). CDR3 length: 17 amino acids. Here the CDR3 reads CASSPPGQGRNSYEQYF. The CDR3 DNA follows: TGTGCCAGCAGCCCTCCGGGACAGGGGAGGAACTCCTACGAGCAGTACTTC.

This chain joins TRBV21-1 and TRBJ1-5; TRBD1, the D gene given by the table, was not confirmed from the DNA. TRBV21-1 is recorded as a pseudogene. The CDR3 is made up of 16 amino acids. CDR3 in DNA: TGTGCCAGCAGGTGGACTACAGGGGTTAGCAATCAGCCCCAGCATTTT. It translates to CASRWTTGVSNQPQHF.

V gene TRBV10-3 combines with J gene TRBJ2-3; 7 positions agree with TRBD1. The CDR3 runs 17 residues. V lost 0 bases to trimming and J lost 3 bases; unmatched junction nucleotides: 9. The germline CDR1 and CDR2 sequences are ENHRY and SYGVKD. The CDR3 DNA is TGTGCCATCAGTGAGTCGGTCGGCACAGGGGTAACAGATACGCAGTATTTT. It yields the protein CAISESVGTGVTDTQYF.

The rearrangement uses TRBV5-1 and TRBJ1-1; 7 bases are shared with TRBD1. Germline V gives CDR1 SGHRS, CDR2 YFSETQ. This CDR3 is built from 14 residues. The J segment lost 4 bases and the V segment lost 1 base, leaving 4 bases of the junction unmatched. As DNA, the CDR3 is TGCGCCAGCAGCTTGTTTCAGGGGGTCACTGAAGCTTTCTTT. It is translated as CASSLFQGVTEAFF.

The CDR3 region is CASTPGGRNTDTQYF. CDR3 in DNA: TGTGCCAGCACTCCGGGGGGGCGAAACACAGATACGCAGTATTTT. The rearrangement links TRBV9 to TRBJ2-3, with 8 bases lining up with TRBD2. The length of the CDR3 is 15 residues. Unmatched junction bases numbered 8, after V lost 6 bases and J lost 2 bases. Per the germline V gene, CDR1 is SGDLS and CDR2 is YYNGEE.

The CDR3 is CASSPTGNLYEQYF. In nucleotides, the CDR3 is TGTGCCAGCAGCCCGACAGGGAACCTCTACGAGCAGTACTTC. The V and J genes are TRBV14 and TRBJ2-7, with 7 bases aligning to TRBD1. V shed 4 bases and J 3 bases; nucleotides not matched to a gene: 6. Germline assignment: CDR1 SGHDN and CDR2 FVKESK. The CDR3 contains 14 residues.

Details on this clone: Within the sample, other DNA sequences also encode this same CDR3. V usage is TRBV11-2 and J usage is TRBJ2-1; D not certain. The ends were cut back, 1 base at V and 8 bases at J, with 6 bases in the middle. The CDR3 runs to 12 residues. Germline V gene lookup returns CDR1 SGHAT and CDR2 FQNNGV. The CDR3 bases are TGTGCCAGCAGCTTAGTCGCGGATGAGCAGTTCTTC. This encodes CASSLVADEQFF.

The J gene is TRBJ1-2, the V gene TRBV10-3, with TRBD1 matching 8 bases. J was trimmed by 2 bases and V by 6 bases; bases with no gene match: 5. Per the germline V gene, CDR1 is ENHRY and CDR2 is SYGVKD. The CDR3 has 14 amino acids. The DNA for the CDR3 is TGTGCCATCAGCGCCGGACAGGGAAACTATGGCTACACCTTC. Protein product: CAISAGQGNYGYTF.

The CDR3 DNA reads as TGTGCCAGCAGCTCGACAGGGCACTATGGCTACACCTTC. It is translated as CASSSTGHYGYTF. The chain is built from TRBV7-9 and TRBJ1-2; 7 bases map to TRBD1. The CDR3 spans 13 residues. V lost 4 bases and J lost 3; bases outside the gene matches: 2. Germline loops: CDR1 SEHNR, CDR2 FQNEAQ (reference sequence).

The rearrangement links TRBV9 to TRBJ1-1, with 9 bases matching TRBD1. Per the germline V gene, CDR1 is SGDLS and CDR2 is YYNGEE. This CDR3 is 19 amino acids long. The trim removed 1 base at V and 2 bases at J, leaving 15 bases unmatched. CDR3 sequence (DNA): TGTGCCAGCAGCGTAATAAAAAACCGGGACAGGGAGGTAAACACTGAAGCTTTCTTT. As protein: CASSVIKNRDREVNTEAFF.

Only one count was recorded for this clone. The chain carries TRBV7-9 and TRBJ2-3; 8 bases agree with TRBD2. Germline CDR1 reads SEHNR; CDR2 reads FQNEAQ (reference sequence). This CDR3 region has 14 residues. V lost 4 bases, J lost 3 bases, and 3 bases stayed unmatched. Written as DNA, the CDR3 is TGTGCCAGCAGCTCTTTAGCGGGAACAGATACGCAGTATTTT. This encodes CASSSLAGTDTQYF.

This sequence joins TRBV5-4 and TRBJ1-3; 9 bases align to TRBD1. The CDR3 covers 15 residues. The V gene's germline CDR1 is SGHNT and CDR2 YYREEE (reference sequence). Germline trimming cut 2 bases from V and 2 bases from J; bases unmatched to any gene: 2. CDR3 DNA sequence: TGTGCCAGCAGCTTACAGGGGGCGCCTGGAAACACCATATATTTT. It yields the protein CASSLQGAPGNTIYF.

V gene TRBV5-1 combines with J gene TRBJ2-7; D remains unclear. Germline V lookup: CDR1 SGHRS, CDR2 YFSETQ. V was cut by 4 bases and J by 2 bases, with 19 bases left in between. The CDR3 consists of 16 residues. The CDR3 DNA is TGCGCCAGCAGCGCGGCGGCTGTGGCTGTGACCTACGAGCAGTACTTC. Protein product: CASSAAAVAVTYEQYF.

Only a few counts were recorded for this clone. This chain links TRBV11-2 with TRBJ2-5; D is possibly TRBD2 (7 bases). Trimming shortened V by 0 bases and J by 5 bases, and 16 bases separated the two germline ends. The V gene's germline CDR1 is SGHAT and CDR2 FQNNGV. This CDR3 spans 16 amino acids. CDR3 residues: CASSLERGPFGETQYF. The CDR3, as DNA: TGTGCCAGCAGCTTAGAGCGGGGGCCCTTCGGGGAGACCCAGTACTTC. Variable domain in full (rest from reference TRBV11-2 and TRBJ2-5): EAGVAQSPRYKIIEKRQSVAFWCNPISGHATLYWYQQILGQGPKLLIQFQNNGVVDDSQLPKDRFSAERLKGVDSTLKIQPAKLEDSAVYLCASSLERGPFGETQYFGPGTRLLVL.

This clone has more than one count but fewer than ten. This chain uses TRBV5-4 with TRBJ1-2; TRBD1 is a possible D gene (5 bases). The CDR3 is made up of 16 amino acids. Germline V gives CDR1 SGHNT, CDR2 YYREEE (reference sequence). The germline V and J ends were trimmed by 2 bases and 4 bases, with 18 bases remaining between them. The CDR3 region has the DNA TGTGCCAGCAGCTTTGGTGGGCAGGGAGGGGTCTATGGCTACACCTTC. Translating gives CASSFGGQGGVYGYTF.

The chain has TRBV9 and TRBJ2-2; D might be TRBD2 (6 bases). Germline CDR1 SGDLS, CDR2 YYNGEE. V was pared by 0 bases and J by 7 bases, with 7 bases between. CDR3 length: 13 amino acids. Written as DNA, the CDR3 is TGTGCCAGCAGCGTAGAGGGAGGCGGGGAGCTGTTTTTT. This gives the protein CASSVEGGGELFF.

This clone came up once. V gene TRBV6-5 combines with J gene TRBJ2-1; the D gene is possibly TRBD1 (5 bases). The CDR3 runs to 13 residues. Germline CDR1 and CDR2: MNHEY and SVGAGI. V gave up 6 bases and J gave up 6 bases, with 12 bases separating them. The CDR3 DNA follows: TGTGCCAGCAGCGGATCAGGGTTCAATGAGCAGTTCTTC. Its translation is CASSGSGFNEQFF.

The chain links TRBV9 to TRBJ1-5; perhaps TRBD1 as D (5 bases). The V gene lost 0 bases and the J gene lost 7 bases, with 11 bases spanning the gap. The germline gives CDR1 SGDLS, CDR2 YYNGEE. The CDR3 has 14 amino acids. The CDR3 DNA follows: TGTGCCAGCAGCGTAGATAATGGGGCCCAGCCCCAGCATTTT. Translated, it gives CASSVDNGAQPQHF.

The chain combines TRBV9 with TRBJ2-1, with D tentatively TRBD2 (6 bases). CDR3 size: 14 residues. Trimming removed 4 bases from V and 6 bases from J, with 14 bases in between. CDR1 SGDLS and CDR2 YYNGEE come from the germline V gene. CDR3: CASSIGGLGNEQFF. The CDR3 DNA sequence: TGTGCCAGCAGCATCGGGGGATTGGGCAATGAGCAGTTCTTC.

This clone has just one count. This chain connects TRBV2 to TRBJ2-7; TRBD1 aligns across 8 bases. V gave up 6 bases and J gave up 4 bases; unmatched junction bases: 8. In germline, CDR1 is SNHLY, CDR2 FYNNEI. There are 14 residues in the CDR3. The CDR3 sequence: CASRSTGDLYEQYF. For the CDR3, the DNA is TGTGCCAGCAGGTCGACAGGGGATCTTTACGAGCAGTACTTC. The full variable domain, its missing parts supplied by reference TRBV2 and TRBJ2-7, is EPEVTQTPSHQVTQMGQEVILRCVPISNHLYFYWYRQILGQKVEFLVSFYNNEISEKSEIFDDQFSVERPDGSNFTLKIRSTKLEDSAMYFCASRSTGDLYEQYFGPGTRLTVT.

This clone has just one count. The chain links TRBV4-2 to TRBJ1-4; 7 bases are a match to TRBD1. Germline V lookup: CDR1 LGHNA, CDR2 YNFKEQ. The CDR3 contains 15 residues. With V trimmed by 0 bases and J by 10 bases, 8 bases remained unmatched. The chain's CDR3 is CASSQDGRGDGKLFF. The DNA for the CDR3 is TGTGCCAGCAGCCAAGATGGCAGGGGGGACGGAAAACTGTTTTTT.

The chain is built from TRBV9 and TRBJ2-3, with TRBD2 identical over 7 bases. CDR1 SGDLS and CDR2 YYNGEE come from the germline V gene. The CDR3 spans 15 residues. The V gene end was trimmed by 4 bases and the J gene end by 2 bases; junction bases not matched to a gene: 7. In nucleotides, the CDR3 is TGTGCCAGCAGCACAGCGGGGCGATACACAGATACGCAGTATTTT. Translating gives CASSTAGRYTDTQYF.